Listed below are T cell receptor beta chains from one sample, sequenced in a study of cytomegalovirus exposure and HLA in healthy donors. Some clones are missing from TCRdb's copy, which holds only in-frame ones; the method was immunoSEQ multiplex PCR. Among hundreds of thousands of clones listed, approximately 88% were seen once. Sequencing was performed on PBMCs. These receptors were taken from a boy aged 2 to 10 in good health and CMV-seronegative. CDR3s include the opening cysteine and the closing phenylalanine or tryptophan. The D gene is left open where the match is weak. Some rows have no size entry. The others give once, few or many, or a class for an expanded clone.

v_call	d_call	clone_size	j_call	cdr3_length	cdr3_nt	cdr3_aa
TRBV27	TRBD2	.	TRBJ2-7	15	TGTGCCAGCAGTTTATGGGCCAGCGGGGCCTACGAGCAGTACTTC	CASSLWASGAYEQYF
TRBV6-1	.	few	TRBJ2-7	14	TGTGCCAGCATATCCGGGGATCTTCGTAGCGAGCAGTACTTC	CASISGDLRSEQYF
TRBV7-8	.	.	TRBJ1-1	13	TGTGCCAGCAGCCGCAGACGGGACACTGAAGCTTTCTTT	CASSRRRDTEAFF
TRBV6-1	.	.	TRBJ2-5	12	TGTGCCAGCAGTGAAGCGGAGGAGATCCAGTACTTC	CASSEAEEIQYF
TRBV30	.	.	TRBJ2-7	13	TGTGCCTGGAGTGTCCAGGGTTCCTACGAGCAGTACTTC	CAWSVQGSYEQYF
TRBV19	TRBD1	.	TRBJ2-7	14	TGTGCCAGTAGTCTCCGAGACAGGGTATACGAGCAGTACTTC	CASSLRDRVYEQYF
TRBV7-2	.	.	TRBJ1-1	12	TGTGCCAGCAGCTTAAACGGGGAGGGAGCTTTCTTT	CASSLNGEGAFF
TRBV11-2	TRBD2	.	TRBJ2-7	14	TGTGCCAGCCATACCGTGGGGGGGGGCTACGAGCAGTACTTC	CASHTVGGGYEQYF
TRBV19	.	.	TRBJ1-1	13	TGTGCCAGTAGTCGGAGTCTCAACACTGAAGCTTTCTTT	CASSRSLNTEAFF
TRBV5-4	TRBD1	.	TRBJ2-3	16	TGTGCCAGCAGCTTGGAACCGGGACAGGGCGCAGATACGCAGTATTTT	CASSLEPGQGADTQYF
TRBV11-1	TRBD2	.	TRBJ2-7	18	TGTGCCAGCCACCCCCACGTCGGGGCCGGGGCTAGCGGCTACGAGCAGTACTTC	CASHPHVGAGASGYEQYF
TRBV2	.	.	TRBJ2-3	16	TGTGCCAGCAGAGGACAGTTCCGGGGCGTCACAGATACGCAGTATTTT	CASRGQFRGVTDTQYF
TRBV6-5	TRBD2	once	TRBJ2-1	15	TGTGCCAGCACCGCGGGACTAGCGGGATACAATGAGCAGTTCTTC	CASTAGLAGYNEQFF
TRBV2	TRBD1	few	TRBJ1-1	16	TGTGCCAGCAGTTACGGACAGGGGGCGATCAACACTGAAGCTTTCTTT	CASSYGQGAINTEAFF
TRBV21-1	.	.	TRBJ2-7	15	TGTGCCAGCAGCCAGTCCCTGGTGGAGACCTACGAGCAGTACTTC	CASSQSLVETYEQYF
TRBV19	.	.	TRBJ2-3	13	TGTGCCAGTGAATCGGGGAGGACAGATACGCAGTATTTT	CASESGRTDTQYF
TRBV10-3	.	.	TRBJ2-7	12	TGTGCCATCAGTGAGCGGGTGAACGAGCAGTACTTC	CAISERVNEQYF
TRBV7-7	.	.	TRBJ2-2	16	TGTGCTAGCAGCCAGGGGCGACTAATTAACACCGGGGAGCTGTTTTTT	CASSQGRLINTGELFF
TRBV11-2	TRBD1	.	TRBJ2-7	15	TGTGCCAGCAGCTTAGGGAACAGGGGTTCCTACGAGCAGTACTTC	CASSLGNRGSYEQYF
TRBV10-2	.	.	TRBJ2-1	13	TGCGCCAGCAGTGAGACAGATAACAATGAGCAGTTCTTC	CASSETDNNEQFF
TRBV30	.	.	TRBJ1-1	13	TGTGCCTGGAGTGTACTGTCGAACACTGAAGCTTTCTTT	CAWSVLSNTEAFF
TRBV30	.	.	TRBJ2-7	14	TGTGCCTGGAGAGCGGACAGTTTCTCCTACGAGCAGTACTTC	CAWRADSFSYEQYF
TRBV11-2	TRBD2	.	TRBJ2-5	16	TGTGCCAGCAGCCCCCGGCTAGCGGGGTATGGAGAGACCCAGTACTTC	CASSPRLAGYGETQYF
TRBV7-3	TRBD1	.	TRBJ1-1	16	TGTGCCAGCAGCCTCCAACCGACAGGGGGCCCCACTGAAGCTTTCTTT	CASSLQPTGGPTEAFF
TRBV19	TRBD1	.	TRBJ2-7	14	TGTGCCAGTAGTCCCGGACAGGCGTCCTACGAGCAGTACTTC	CASSPGQASYEQYF
TRBV4-1	TRBD2	.	TRBJ2-5	16	TGCGCCAGCAGCCAAGGTCGGACTAGGGGACAAGAGACCCAGTACTTC	CASSQGRTRGQETQYF
TRBV9	TRBD2	once	TRBJ2-1	18	TGTGCCAGCAGCGTTACCGGGTACGGGAGGGGGGGACTTAGTGAGCAGTTCTTC	CASSVTGYGRGGLSEQFF
TRBV7-8	.	once	TRBJ2-1	15	TGTGCCAGCAGCTTAGCCCCCGAGGGCGGCAATGAGCAGTTCTTC	CASSLAPEGGNEQFF
TRBV29-1	TRBD2	.	TRBJ2-1	17	TGCAGCGTATCCGGGACTAGCGGGGGGCTCACCTACAATGAGCAGTTCTTC	CSVSGTSGGLTYNEQFF
TRBV6-1	.	.	TRBJ2-1	16	TGTGCCAGCAGTGAAAGCCTGAGAAGCTCCTACAATGAGCAGTTCTTC	CASSESLRSSYNEQFF
TRBV5-1	TRBD2	.	TRBJ2-7	19	TGCGCCAGCAGCTGGGGGGGGTTATGCGGGAGGCCCTGTACCTACGAGCAGTACTTC	CASSWGGLCGRPCTYEQYF
TRBV5-1	TRBD2	.	TRBJ2-7	15	TGCGCCAGCAGCTTGAGCGGGGGGGGCTCCTACGAGCAGTACTTC	CASSLSGGGSYEQYF
TRBV2	.	.	TRBJ1-5	13	TGTGCCAGCAGTGAACGTCAGAACCAGCCCCAGCATTTT	CASSERQNQPQHF
TRBV30	TRBD1	.	TRBJ2-7	16	TGTGCCTGGAGTTTCATACCGGGACAGGGGGCGGGGGAGCAGTACTTC	CAWSFIPGQGAGEQYF
TRBV12-5	.	.	TRBJ1-2	14	TGTGCTAGTGGCCCCGACAGGAAGAACTATGGCTACACCTTC	CASGPDRKNYGYTF
TRBV5-8	TRBD1	.	TRBJ2-5	12	TGTGCCAGCAGCTTGCTACGGACAGGGAAGTACTTC	CASSLLRTGKYF
TRBV4-2	TRBD1	.	TRBJ1-1	17	TGTGCCAGCAGCCAAGATGCCCCGGGACAGAGAAACACTGAAGCTTTCTTT	CASSQDAPGQRNTEAFF
TRBV30	TRBD1	.	TRBJ1-2	15	TGTGCCTGGGACAAACTCCCGGGACAGGGAAATGGCTACACCTTC	CAWDKLPGQGNGYTF